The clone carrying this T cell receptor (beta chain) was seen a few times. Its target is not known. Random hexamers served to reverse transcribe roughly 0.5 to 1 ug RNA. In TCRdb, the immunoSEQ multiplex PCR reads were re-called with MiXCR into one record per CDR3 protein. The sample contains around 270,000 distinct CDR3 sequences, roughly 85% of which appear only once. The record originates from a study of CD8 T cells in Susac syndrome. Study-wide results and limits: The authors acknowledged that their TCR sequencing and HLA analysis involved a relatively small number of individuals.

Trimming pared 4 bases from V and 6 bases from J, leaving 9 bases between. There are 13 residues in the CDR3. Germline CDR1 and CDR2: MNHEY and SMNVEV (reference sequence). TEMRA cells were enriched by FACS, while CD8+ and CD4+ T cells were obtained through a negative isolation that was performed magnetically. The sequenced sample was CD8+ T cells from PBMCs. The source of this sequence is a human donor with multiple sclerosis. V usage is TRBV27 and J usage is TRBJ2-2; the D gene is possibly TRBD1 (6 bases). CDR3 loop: CASSSGGAGELFF. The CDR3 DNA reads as TGTGCCAGCAGTTCTGGGGGCGCCGGGGAGCTGTTTTTT.